This is a list of T cell receptor beta chains from one sample in a study of CD8 T cells in Susac syndrome. TCRdb re-analysed the immunoSEQ multiplex PCR reads in MiXCR, keeping a single row per CDR3 protein. Of fewer than 80,000 distinct CDR3 sequences listed, over 90% are singletons. Sequenced: CD8+ T cells from PBMCs. These TCRs come from a human donor in good health. Each CDR3 is given with its conserved first and last residue. D genes are given only for firm matches. Not all rows give a size; the values are once, few, many and, for expanded clones, a class.

D gene,clone size,J gene,V gene,CDR3 DNA,CDR3 protein
NA,NA,TRBJ2-1,TRBV4-2,TGTGCCAGCAGCCCGAATGGCAATGAGCAGTTCTTC,CASSPNGNEQFF
NA,once,TRBJ2-7,TRBV19,TGTGCCAGTAGTCCCCACCCAGGAGAGCAGTACTTC,CASSPHPGEQYF
NA,NA,TRBJ1-2,TRBV25-1,TGTGCCAGCAGTGAAGTCGACGTTAACTATGGCTACACCTTC,CASSEVDVNYGYTF
TRBD2,NA,TRBJ2-1,TRBV28,TGTGCCATCCTTCATCGCGGGGGGGCCAACAATGAGCAGTTCTTC,CAILHRGGANNEQFF
TRBD2,NA,TRBJ2-3,TRBV7-9,TGTGCCAGCAGGTCACCTAGCGGCCAGGGTACAGATACGCAGTATTTT,CASRSPSGQGTDTQYF
NA,NA,TRBJ2-5,TRBV2,TGTGCCAGCAGTGACCCCGCGGAACCCTCGGAGACCCAGTACTTC,CASSDPAEPSETQYF
NA,NA,TRBJ2-7,TRBV12-3/TRBV12-4,TGTGCCAGCAGCCCGGACAGACACGAGCAGTACTTC,CASSPDRHEQYF
NA,NA,TRBJ2-2,TRBV2,TGTGCCAGCAGTCCCCAGGACATACCGAACACCGGGGAGCTGTTTTTT,CASSPQDIPNTGELFF
NA,NA,TRBJ1-1,TRBV5-1,TGCGCCAGCAGCCCGACAAGGAACACTGAAGCTTTCTTT,CASSPTRNTEAFF
NA,NA,TRBJ2-6,TRBV7-6,TGTGCCAGCAGTCCGAGCTCTGGGGCCAACGTCCTGACTTTC,CASSPSSGANVLTF
TRBD2,NA,TRBJ2-3,TRBV12-3/TRBV12-4,TGTGCCAGCAGTTTAAGCGGGGGGGCTGCAGATACGCAGTATTTT,CASSLSGGAADTQYF
TRBD1,once,TRBJ1-1,TRBV28,TGTGCCAGCAGAGGACAGGGTGGTGAAGCTTTCTTT,CASRGQGGEAFF
NA,NA,TRBJ1-1,TRBV29-1,TGCAGGGCAGACACCCTGAACACTGAAGCTTTCTTT,CRADTLNTEAFF
NA,once,TRBJ2-7,TRBV27,TGTGCCAGCAGTTTGAACAATCTCCTAGCAGTCTACGAGCAGTACTTC,CASSLNNLLAVYEQYF
NA,NA,TRBJ2-3,TRBV5-1,TGCGCCAGCACCTTCGAAGGAGGCGGAGATACGCAGTATTTT,CASTFEGGGDTQYF
NA,NA,TRBJ2-5,TRBV4-3,TGCGCCAGCAGCCACGGCCGGGGCGAGACCCAGTACTTC,CASSHGRGETQYF
NA,NA,TRBJ2-2,TRBV29-1,TGCAGCGGCTCGGAGTCAGCCGGGGAGCTGTTTTTT,CSGSESAGELFF
TRBD1,NA,TRBJ1-1,TRBV5-1,TGCGCCAGCAGCTCAGCCTGGTCAGGGGGCGAGAACACTGAAGCTTTCTTT,CASSSAWSGGENTEAFF
NA,NA,TRBJ2-1,TRBV7-9,TGTGCCAGCAGCTTAGACTCACAGGGGGGGGACGATGAGCAGTTCTTC,CASSLDSQGGDDEQFF
NA,NA,TRBJ1-2,TRBV30,TGTGCCTGGAGGGACGGGGGGCCAAGCTACACCTTC,CAWRDGGPSYTF
NA,NA,TRBJ2-1,TRBV7-9,TGTGCCAGCAGCTCCCCAGTGTCCTACAATGAGCAGTTCTTC,CASSSPVSYNEQFF
NA,NA,TRBJ2-1,TRBV5-1,TGCGCCAGCAGGACAGTGCCGTCCTCCTACAATGAGCAGTTCTTC,CASRTVPSSYNEQFF
TRBD1,NA,TRBJ2-3,TRBV13,TGTGCCAGCAGCTCTCTTCCGGGACAGGGGAGCACAGATACGCAGTATTTT,CASSSLPGQGSTDTQYF
NA,NA,TRBJ1-6,TRBV19,TGTGCCAGTAGTATGAACACTGAAGCACCCCTCCACTTT,CASSMNTEAPLHF
NA,NA,TRBJ2-5,TRBV7-9,TGTGCCAGCAGCTCTCGGGACCCGGGAGAGACCCAGTACTTC,CASSSRDPGETQYF
NA,NA,TRBJ2-2,TRBV5-1,TGCGCCAGCAGCTTGGACAGATACACCGGGGAGCTGTTTTTT,CASSLDRYTGELFF
TRBD1,NA,TRBJ2-3,TRBV9,TGTGCCAGCAGCGTAGTGGACAGGGATACGCAGTATTTT,CASSVVDRDTQYF
TRBD1,NA,TRBJ1-2,TRBV6-2/TRBV6-3,TGTGCCACCCAAGGCCCGGACAGGGCCAACTATGGCTACACCTTC,CATQGPDRANYGYTF
NA,NA,TRBJ1-2,TRBV4-1,TGCGCCAGCAGACACCAAGGGTACGGCTACACCTTC,CASRHQGYGYTF
NA,NA,TRBJ1-2,TRBV5-1,TGCGCCAGCAGCTTCGAAGGGCCATATGGCTACACCTTC,CASSFEGPYGYTF